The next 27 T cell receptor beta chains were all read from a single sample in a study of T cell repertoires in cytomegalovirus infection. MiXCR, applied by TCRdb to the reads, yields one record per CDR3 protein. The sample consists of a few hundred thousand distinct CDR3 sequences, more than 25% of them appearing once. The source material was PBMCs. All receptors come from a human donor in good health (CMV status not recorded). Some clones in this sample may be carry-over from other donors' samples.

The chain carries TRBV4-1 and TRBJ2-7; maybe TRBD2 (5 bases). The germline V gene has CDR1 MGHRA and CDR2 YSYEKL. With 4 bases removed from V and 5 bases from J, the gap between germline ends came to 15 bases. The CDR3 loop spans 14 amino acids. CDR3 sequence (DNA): TGCGCCAGCAGCCTCTTAGGTGGGAGTGACGAGCAGTACGTC. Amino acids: CASSLLGGSDEQYV.

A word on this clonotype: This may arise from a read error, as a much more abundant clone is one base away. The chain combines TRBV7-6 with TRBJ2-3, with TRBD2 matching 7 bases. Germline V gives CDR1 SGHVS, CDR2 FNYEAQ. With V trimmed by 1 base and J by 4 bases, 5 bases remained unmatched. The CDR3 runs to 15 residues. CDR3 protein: CASSLVVGGADTQYF. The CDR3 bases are TGTGCCAGCAGCTTAGTGGTGGGAGGGGCAGATACGCAGTATTTT.

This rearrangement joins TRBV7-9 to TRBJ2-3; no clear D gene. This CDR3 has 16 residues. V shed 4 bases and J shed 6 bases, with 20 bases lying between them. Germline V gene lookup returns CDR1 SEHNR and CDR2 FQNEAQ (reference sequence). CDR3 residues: CASSSMRLRSDDTQYF. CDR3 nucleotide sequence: TGTGCCAGCAGCTCGATGAGACTTCGTTCGGATGATACGCAGTATTTT.

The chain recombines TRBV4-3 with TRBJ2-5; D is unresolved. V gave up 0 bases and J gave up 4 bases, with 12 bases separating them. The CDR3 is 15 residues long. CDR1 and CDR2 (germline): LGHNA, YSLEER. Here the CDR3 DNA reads TGCGCCAGCAGCCAAGATAGGAGCACGGGAGAGACCCAGTACTTC. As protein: CASSQDRSTGETQYF.

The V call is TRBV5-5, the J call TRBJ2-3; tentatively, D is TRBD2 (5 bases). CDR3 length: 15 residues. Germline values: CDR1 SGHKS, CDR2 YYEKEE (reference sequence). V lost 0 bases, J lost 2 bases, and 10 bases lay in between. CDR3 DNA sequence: TGTGCCAGCAGCTTGGAGAGACTACTCACAGATACGCAGTATTTT. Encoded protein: CASSLERLLTDTQYF.

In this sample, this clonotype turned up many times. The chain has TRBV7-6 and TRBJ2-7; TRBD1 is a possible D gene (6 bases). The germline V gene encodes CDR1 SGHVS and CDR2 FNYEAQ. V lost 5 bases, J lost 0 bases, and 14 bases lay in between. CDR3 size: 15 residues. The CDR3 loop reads CASSIRQGLSYEQYF. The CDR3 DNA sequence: TGTGCCAGCAGCATCCGCCAGGGGCTCTCCTACGAGCAGTACTTC.

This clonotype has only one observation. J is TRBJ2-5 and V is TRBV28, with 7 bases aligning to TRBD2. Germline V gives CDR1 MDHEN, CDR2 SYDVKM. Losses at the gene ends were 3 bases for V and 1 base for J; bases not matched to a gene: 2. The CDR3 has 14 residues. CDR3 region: CASSFERGQETQYF. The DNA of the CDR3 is TGTGCCAGCAGTTTTGAGCGGGGCCAAGAGACCCAGTACTTC. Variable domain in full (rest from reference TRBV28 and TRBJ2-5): DVKVTQSSRYLVKRTGEKVFLECVQDMDHENMFWYRQDPGLGLRLIYFSYDVKMKEKGDIPEGYSVSREKKERFSLILESASTNQTSMYLCASSFERGQETQYFGPGTRLLVL.

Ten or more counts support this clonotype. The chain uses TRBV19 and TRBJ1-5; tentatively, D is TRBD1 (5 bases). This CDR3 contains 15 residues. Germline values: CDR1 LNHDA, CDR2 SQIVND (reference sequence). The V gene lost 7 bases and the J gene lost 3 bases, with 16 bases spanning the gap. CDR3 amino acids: CASIGRWGYNQPQHF. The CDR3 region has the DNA TGTGCCAGTATCGGCCGGTGGGGGTACAATCAGCCCCAGCATTTT.

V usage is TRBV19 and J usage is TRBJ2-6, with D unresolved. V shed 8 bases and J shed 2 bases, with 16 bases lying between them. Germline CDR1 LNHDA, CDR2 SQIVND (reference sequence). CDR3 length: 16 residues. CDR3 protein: CASLEHSRPGANVLTF. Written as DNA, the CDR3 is TGTGCCAGTTTGGAACACTCTCGTCCTGGGGCCAACGTCCTGACTTTC.

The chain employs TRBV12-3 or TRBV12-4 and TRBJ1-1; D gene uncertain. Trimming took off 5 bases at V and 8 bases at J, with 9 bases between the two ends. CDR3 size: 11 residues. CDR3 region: CASSKKLEAFF. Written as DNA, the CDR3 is TGTGCCAGCAGTAAAAAATTGGAAGCTTTCTTT.

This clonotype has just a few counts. CDR3 DNA sequence: TGTGCCAGCAGTAATCACGGGATTCCAGAGACCCAGTACTTC. Its protein product is CASSNHGIPETQYF. The rearrangement links TRBV6-2 or TRBV6-3 to TRBJ2-5; D may be TRBD2 (5 bases). The CDR3 covers 14 residues. Trimming took off 5 bases at V and 4 bases at J, with 14 bases between the two ends. Germline lookup yields CDR1 MNHEY and CDR2 SVGEGT.

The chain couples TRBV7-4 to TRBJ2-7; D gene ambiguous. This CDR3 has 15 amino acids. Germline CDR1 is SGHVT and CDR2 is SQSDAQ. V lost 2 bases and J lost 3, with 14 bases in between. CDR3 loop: CASSLPVVRGYEQYF. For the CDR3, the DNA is TGTGCCAGCAGCTTACCCGTTGTGAGAGGCTACGAGCAGTACTTC.

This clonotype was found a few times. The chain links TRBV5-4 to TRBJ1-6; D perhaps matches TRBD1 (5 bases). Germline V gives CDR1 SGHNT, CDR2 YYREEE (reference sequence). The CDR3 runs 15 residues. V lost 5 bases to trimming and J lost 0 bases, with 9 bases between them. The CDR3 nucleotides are TGTGCCAGCAGTCCAGGGAGCTCCTATAATTCACCCCTCCACTTT. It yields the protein CASSPGSSYNSPLHF. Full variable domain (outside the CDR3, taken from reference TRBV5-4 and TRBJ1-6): ETGVTQSPTHLIKTRGQQVTLRCSSQSGHNTVSWYQQALGQGPQFIFQYYREEENGRGNFPPRFSGLQFPNYSSELNVNALELDDSALYLCASSPGSSYNSPLHFGNGTRLTVT.

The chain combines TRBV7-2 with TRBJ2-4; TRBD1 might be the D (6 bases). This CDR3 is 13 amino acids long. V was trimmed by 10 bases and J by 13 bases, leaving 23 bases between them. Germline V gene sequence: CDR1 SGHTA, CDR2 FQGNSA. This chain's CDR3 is CAIPGDTFDSQYF. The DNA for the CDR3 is TGTGCCATCCCCGGGGACACCTTTGATTCACAGTACTTC.

The CDR3 sequence: CASSFDRGRVDTQYF. In nucleotides, the CDR3 is TGTGCCAGCAGCTTCGACAGGGGTCGGGTAGATACGCAGTATTTT. The V and J genes are TRBV7-9 and TRBJ2-3, with 8 bases matching TRBD1. The CDR3 spans 15 residues. Germline CDR1 SEHNR, CDR2 FQNEAQ (reference sequence). The junction had 7 bases not matched to a gene; V was cut back by 3 bases and J by 5 bases.

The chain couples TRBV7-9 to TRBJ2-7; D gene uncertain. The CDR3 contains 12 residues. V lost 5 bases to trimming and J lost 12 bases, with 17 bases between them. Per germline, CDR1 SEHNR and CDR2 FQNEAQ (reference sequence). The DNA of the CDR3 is TGTGCCAGCAGCAAAGACAAGGCCCGGCTGTACGTC. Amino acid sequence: CASSKDKARLYV.

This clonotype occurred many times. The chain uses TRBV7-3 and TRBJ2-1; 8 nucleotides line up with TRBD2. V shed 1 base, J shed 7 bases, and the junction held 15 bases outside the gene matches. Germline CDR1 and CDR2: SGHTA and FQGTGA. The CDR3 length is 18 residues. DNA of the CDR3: TGTGCCAGCAGCTTAATCGGCTCCGGGAGGGTTGATAAAAATGAGCAGTTCTTC. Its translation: CASSLIGSGRVDKNEQFF.

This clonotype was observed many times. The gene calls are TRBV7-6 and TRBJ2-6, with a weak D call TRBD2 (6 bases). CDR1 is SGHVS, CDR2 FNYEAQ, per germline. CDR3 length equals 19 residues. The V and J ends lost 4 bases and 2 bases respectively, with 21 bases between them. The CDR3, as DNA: TGTGCCAGCAGCTCCCTTAGCGGAGGCCGGGGTCCTGGGGCCAACGTCCTGACTTTC. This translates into CASSSLSGGRGPGANVLTF.

CDR3 region: CASSQDTVDTGELFF. CDR3 in DNA: TGCGCCAGCAGCCAAGATACGGTAGACACCGGGGAGCTGTTTTTT. The chain has TRBV4-3 and TRBJ2-2; the D is unclear. CDR1 and CDR2 from the germline V gene are LGHNA and YSLEER. This CDR3 comprises 15 residues. Deletions cut 0 bases from V and 3 bases from J, with 8 bases between.

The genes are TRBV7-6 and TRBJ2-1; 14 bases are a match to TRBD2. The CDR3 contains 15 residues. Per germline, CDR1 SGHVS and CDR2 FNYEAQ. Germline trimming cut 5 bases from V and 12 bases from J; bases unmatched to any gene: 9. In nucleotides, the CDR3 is TGTGCCAGCAGCCCTGGGACTAGCGGGAGTTATTTGCAGTTCTTC. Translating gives CASSPGTSGSYLQFF. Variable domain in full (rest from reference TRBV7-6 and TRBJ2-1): GAGVSQSPRYKVTKRGQDVALRCDPISGHVSLYWYRQALGQGPEFLTYFNYEAQQDKSGLPNDRFSAERPEGSISTLTIQRTEQRDSAMYRCASSPGTSGSYLQFFGPGTRLTVL.

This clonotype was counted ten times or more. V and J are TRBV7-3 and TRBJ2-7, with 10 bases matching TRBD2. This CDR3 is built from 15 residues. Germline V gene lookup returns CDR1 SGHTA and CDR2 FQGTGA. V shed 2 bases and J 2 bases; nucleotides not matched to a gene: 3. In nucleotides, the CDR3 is TGTGCCAGCAGCTTACTAGCGGGAGCTCCCTACGAGCAGTACTTC. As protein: CASSLLAGAPYEQYF.

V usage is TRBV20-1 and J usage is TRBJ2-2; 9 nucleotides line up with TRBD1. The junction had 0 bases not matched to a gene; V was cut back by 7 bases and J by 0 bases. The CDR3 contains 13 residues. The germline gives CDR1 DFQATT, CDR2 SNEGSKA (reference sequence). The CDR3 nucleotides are TGCAGTGGGACAGGGGCGAACACCGGGGAGCTGTTTTTT. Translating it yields CSGTGANTGELFF.

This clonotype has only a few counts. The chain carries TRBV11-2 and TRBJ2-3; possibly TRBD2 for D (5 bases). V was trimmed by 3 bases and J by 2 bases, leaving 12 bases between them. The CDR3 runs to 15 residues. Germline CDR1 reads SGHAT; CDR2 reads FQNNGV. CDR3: CASSFGEYDTDTQYF. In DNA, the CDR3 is TGTGCCAGCAGCTTCGGGGAGTACGACACAGATACGCAGTATTTT.

CDR3 loop: CAPLGRMYYGYTF. The CDR3 DNA is TGTGCCCCGCTTGGACGGATGTACTATGGCTACACCTTC. The V and J genes are TRBV24-1 and TRBJ1-2; D unclear. CDR1 is KGHDR, CDR2 SFDVKD, per germline. Deletions cut 12 bases from V and 3 bases from J, with 16 bases between. The CDR3 runs to 13 residues.

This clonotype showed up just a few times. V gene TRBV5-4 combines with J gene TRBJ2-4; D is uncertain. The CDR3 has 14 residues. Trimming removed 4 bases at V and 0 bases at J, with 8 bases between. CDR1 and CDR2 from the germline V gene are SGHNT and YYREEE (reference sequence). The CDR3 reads CASSPGLAKNIQYF. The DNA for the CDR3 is TGTGCCAGCAGCCCTGGGCTAGCCAAAAACATTCAGTACTTC.

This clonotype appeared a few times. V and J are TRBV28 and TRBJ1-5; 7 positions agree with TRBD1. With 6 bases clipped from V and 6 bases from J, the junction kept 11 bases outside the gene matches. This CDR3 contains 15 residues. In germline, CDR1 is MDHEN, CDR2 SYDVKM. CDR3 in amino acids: CASRTLGGGSQPQHF. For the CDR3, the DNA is TGTGCCAGCAGGACCCTCGGAGGGGGCAGTCAGCCCCAGCATTTT.

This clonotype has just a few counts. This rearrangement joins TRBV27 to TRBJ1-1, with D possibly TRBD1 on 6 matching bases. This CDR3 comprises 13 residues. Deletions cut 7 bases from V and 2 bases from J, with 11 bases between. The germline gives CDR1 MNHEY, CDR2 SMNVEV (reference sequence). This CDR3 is CASNPGTNTEAFF. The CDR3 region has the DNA TGTGCCAGCAACCCTGGGACAAACACTGAAGCTTTCTTT.